This T cell receptor beta chain was captured in a study of a mutant IDH1 vaccine in newly diagnosed glioma. The repertoire was sequenced with immunoSEQ multiplex PCR; TCRdb's copy has only in-frame clones and lacks some. The repertoire holds tens of thousands of clones, with around 79% as singletons. Time point in this sample: week 23, last vaccination. Topical imiquimod accompanied each vaccine dose, which consisted of 300 ug of mutant IDH1 20-mer peptide. Germline V lookup: CDR1 SGHNT, CDR2 YYREEE (reference sequence). V lost 1 base and J lost 1; bases outside the gene matches: 11. The CDR3 consists of 18 residues. Worth noting for this clone: Antigen unknown.

The material was PBMCs, obtained from a glioma patient whose treatment included an IDH1 peptide vaccine. This TCR was recovered from a woman in her forties with glioma. Some clones in this sample may be carry-over from other donors' samples. The rearrangement joins TRBV5-4 to TRBJ2-5; TRBD2 matches 9 bases. Here the CDR3 reads CASSLLGSGRLVQETQYF. DNA of the CDR3: TGTGCCAGCAGCTTGTTAGGTAGCGGGAGACTGGTCCAAGAGACCCAGTACTTC.